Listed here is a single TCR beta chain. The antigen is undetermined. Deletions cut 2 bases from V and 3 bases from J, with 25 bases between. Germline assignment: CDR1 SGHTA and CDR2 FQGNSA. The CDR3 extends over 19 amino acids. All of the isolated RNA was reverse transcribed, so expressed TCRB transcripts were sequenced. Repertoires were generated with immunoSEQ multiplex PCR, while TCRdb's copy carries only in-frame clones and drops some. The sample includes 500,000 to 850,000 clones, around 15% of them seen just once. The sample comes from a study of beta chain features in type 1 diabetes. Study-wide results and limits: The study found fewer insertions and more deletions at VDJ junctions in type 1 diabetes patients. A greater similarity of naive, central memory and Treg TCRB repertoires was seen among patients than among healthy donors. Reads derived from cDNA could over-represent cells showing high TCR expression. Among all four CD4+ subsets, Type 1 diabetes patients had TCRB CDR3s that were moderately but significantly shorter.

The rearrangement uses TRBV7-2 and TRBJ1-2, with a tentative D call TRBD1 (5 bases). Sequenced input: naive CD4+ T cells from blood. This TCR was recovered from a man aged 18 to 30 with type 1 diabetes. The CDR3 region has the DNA TGTGCCAGCAGCTTACCTTCCGAGCTCCCGCAGGGTCTAGACTATGGCTACACCTTC. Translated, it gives CASSLPSELPQGLDYGYTF.